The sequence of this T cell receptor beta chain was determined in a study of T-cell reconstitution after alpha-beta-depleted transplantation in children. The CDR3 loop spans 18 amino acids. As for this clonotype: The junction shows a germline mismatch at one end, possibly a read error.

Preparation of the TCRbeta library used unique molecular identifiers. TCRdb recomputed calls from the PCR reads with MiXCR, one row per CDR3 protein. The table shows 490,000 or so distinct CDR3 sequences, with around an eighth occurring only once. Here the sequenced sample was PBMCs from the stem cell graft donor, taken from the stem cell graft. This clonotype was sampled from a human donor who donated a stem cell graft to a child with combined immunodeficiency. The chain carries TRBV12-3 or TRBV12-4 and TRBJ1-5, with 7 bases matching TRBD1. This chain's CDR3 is CTSSFYPWDRRNNQPQHF. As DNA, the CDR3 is TGTACCAGCAGTTTTTATCCTTGGGACAGAAGGAACAATCAGCCCCAGCATTTT.